The present entry profiles one T cell receptor beta chain with its context. The antigen is unknown. Produced via immunoSEQ multiplex PCR; TCRdb's table is partial and in-frame only. The sample includes some 120,000 clones, roughly 89% of them seen just once. These data originate in a study of T cell responses to AZD1222 COVID-19 vaccine. Study background: Pooling covered second doses at about 4 or about 12 weeks.

This CDR3 has 14 amino acids. V lost 6 bases, J lost 5 bases, and 6 bases stayed unmatched. From germline, CDR1 is KGHSH and CDR2 LQKENI. Findings and limits, study-wide: Vaccine-related CD4 TCRs covered spike, predominating at 160-218 and 743-854. Spike-specific TCR breadth and depth grew following two AZD1222 doses.

Source: peripheral blood, taken on day 0 of AZD1222 vaccination. The chain recombines TRBV18 with TRBJ1-4, with TRBD1 matching over 7 bases. This receptor was taken from an adult in good health. Written as DNA, the CDR3 is TGTGCCAGCTCTCGACCAGGGGGGAATGAAAAACTGTTTTTT. This sequence encodes CASSRPGGNEKLFF.